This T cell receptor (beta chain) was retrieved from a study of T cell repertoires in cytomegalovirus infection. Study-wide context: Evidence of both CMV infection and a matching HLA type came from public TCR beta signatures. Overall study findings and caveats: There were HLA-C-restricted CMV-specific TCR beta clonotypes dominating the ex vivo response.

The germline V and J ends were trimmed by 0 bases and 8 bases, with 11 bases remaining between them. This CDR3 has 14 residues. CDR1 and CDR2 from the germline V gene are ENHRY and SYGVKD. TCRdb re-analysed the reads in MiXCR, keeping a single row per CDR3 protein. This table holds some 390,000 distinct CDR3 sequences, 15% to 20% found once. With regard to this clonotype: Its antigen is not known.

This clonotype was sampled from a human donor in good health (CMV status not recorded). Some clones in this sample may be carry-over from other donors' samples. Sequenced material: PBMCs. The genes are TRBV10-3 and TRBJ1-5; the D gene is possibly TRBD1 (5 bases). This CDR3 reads CAISESTGPKPQHF. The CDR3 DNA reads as TGTGCCATCAGTGAGTCAACAGGACCCAAGCCCCAGCATTTT.